This T cell receptor beta chain was observed in a study of beta chain features in type 1 diabetes. Study results and caveats: For Type 1 diabetes patients, all four CD4+ subsets carried TCRB CDR3s that were moderately but significantly shorter.

A remark on this clone: Its antigen is as yet unknown.

The study reverse transcribed the entire isolated RNA, so it sequenced expressed TCRB transcripts. This table comes from immunoSEQ multiplex PCR, and its TCRdb copy is limited to in-frame clones, with some not included. This table has hundreds of thousands of clones, roughly an eighth appearing once. CDR3 length: 12 amino acids. Germline V gives CDR1 GTSNPN, CDR2 SVGIG (reference sequence). With V trimmed by 0 bases and J by 11 bases, 5 bases remained unmatched. This clonotype originated in a man between 18 and 29 years old in good health. The rearrangement joins TRBV30 to TRBJ2-3; TRBD2 aligns across 7 bases. The sequenced sample consisted of naive CD4+ T cells from blood. Here the CDR3 DNA reads TGTGCCTGGAGTGTTGGGGGGGTGCTGCAGTATTTT. Its protein product is CAWSVGGVLQYF. The full variable domain, with the rest looked up from reference TRBV30 and TRBJ2-3, is SQTIHQWPATLVQPVGSPLSLECTVEGTSNPNLYWYRQAAGRGLQLLFYSVGIGQISSEVPQNLSASRPQDRQFILSSKKLLLSDSGFYLCAWSVGGVLQYFGPGTRLTVL.